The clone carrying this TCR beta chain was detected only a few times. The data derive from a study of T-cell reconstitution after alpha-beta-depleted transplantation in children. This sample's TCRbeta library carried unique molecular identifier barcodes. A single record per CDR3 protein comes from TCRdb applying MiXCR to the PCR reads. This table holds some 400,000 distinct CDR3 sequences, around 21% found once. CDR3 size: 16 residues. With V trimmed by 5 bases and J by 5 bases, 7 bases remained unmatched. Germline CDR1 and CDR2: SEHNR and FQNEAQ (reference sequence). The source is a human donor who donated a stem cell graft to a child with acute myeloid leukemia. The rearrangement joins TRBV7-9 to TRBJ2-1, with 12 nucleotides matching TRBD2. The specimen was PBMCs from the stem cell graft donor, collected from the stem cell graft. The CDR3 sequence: CASSSTGLAGNNEQFF. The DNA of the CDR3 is TGTGCCAGCAGCAGCACCGGACTAGCGGGAAACAATGAGCAGTTCTTC.